The clone carrying this T cell receptor (beta chain) was found a few times. TCRdb used MiXCR to reprocess the 5' RACE reads, holding one entry per CDR3 protein. This table holds fewer than 250,000 distinct CDR3 sequences, 7.5% found once. The entry originates in a study of identical twins. Germline CDR1 SGHDT, CDR2 YYEEEE. Trimming stripped 6 bases from V and 1 base from J, with 16 bases between. The CDR3 length is 16 residues. These data also featured in a second study, about yellow fever vaccine responses in identical twins.

The TCR originated in a woman aged 18-30 years in good health. The sequenced sample was CD8+ T cells sorted from blood. This chain connects TRBV5-6 to TRBJ2-2, with D uncertain. CDR3 nucleotides: TGTGCCAGCACGCCCCTCGAAGGGCGGAACACCGGGGAGCTGTTTTTT. It yields the protein CASTPLEGRNTGELFF.